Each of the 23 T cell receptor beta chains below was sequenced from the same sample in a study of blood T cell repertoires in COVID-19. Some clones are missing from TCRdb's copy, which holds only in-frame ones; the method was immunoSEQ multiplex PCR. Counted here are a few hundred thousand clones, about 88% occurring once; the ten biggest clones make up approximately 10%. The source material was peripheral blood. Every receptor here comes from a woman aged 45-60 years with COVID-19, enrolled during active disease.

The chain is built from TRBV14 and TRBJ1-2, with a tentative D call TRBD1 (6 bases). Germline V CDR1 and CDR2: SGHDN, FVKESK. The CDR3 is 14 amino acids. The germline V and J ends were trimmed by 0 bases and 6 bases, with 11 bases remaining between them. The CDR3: CASSQDGTGHGYTF. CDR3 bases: TGTGCCAGCAGCCAAGATGGAACAGGGCATGGCTACACCTTC.

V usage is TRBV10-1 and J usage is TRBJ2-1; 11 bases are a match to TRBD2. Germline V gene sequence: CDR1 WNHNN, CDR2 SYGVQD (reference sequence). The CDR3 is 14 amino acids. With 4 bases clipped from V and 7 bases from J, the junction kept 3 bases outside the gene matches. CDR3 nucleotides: TGCGCCAGCAGTGCTAGCGGGGGGATAAATGAGCAGTTCTTC. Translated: CASSASGGINEQFF.

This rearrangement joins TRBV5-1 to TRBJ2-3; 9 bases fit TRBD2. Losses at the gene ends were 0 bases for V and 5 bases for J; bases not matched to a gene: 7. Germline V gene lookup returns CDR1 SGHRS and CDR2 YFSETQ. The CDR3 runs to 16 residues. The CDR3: CASSLAGTSFGDTQYF. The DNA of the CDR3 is TGCGCCAGCAGCTTGGCCGGGACTAGCTTTGGAGATACGCAGTATTTT.

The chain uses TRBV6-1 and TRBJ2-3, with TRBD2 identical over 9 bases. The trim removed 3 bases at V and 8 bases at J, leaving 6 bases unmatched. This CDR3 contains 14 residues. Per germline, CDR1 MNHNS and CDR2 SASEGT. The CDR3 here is CASSERGGLGTQYF. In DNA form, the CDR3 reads TGTGCCAGCAGTGAGCGGGGGGGCCTGGGTACGCAGTATTTT.

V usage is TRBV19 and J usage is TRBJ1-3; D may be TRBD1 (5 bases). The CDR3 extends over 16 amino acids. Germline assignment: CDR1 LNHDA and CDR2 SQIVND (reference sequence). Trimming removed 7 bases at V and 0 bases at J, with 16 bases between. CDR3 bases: TGTGCCAGTATTGGGGTCAGGGTGTCCTCTGGAAACACCATATATTTT. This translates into CASIGVRVSSGNTIYF. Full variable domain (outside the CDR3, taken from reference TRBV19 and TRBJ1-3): DGGITQSPKYLFRKEGQNVTLSCEQNLNHDAMYWYRQDPGQGLRLIYYSQIVNDFQKGDIAEGYSVSREKKESFPLTVTSAQKNPTAFYLCASIGVRVSSGNTIYFGEGSWLTVV.

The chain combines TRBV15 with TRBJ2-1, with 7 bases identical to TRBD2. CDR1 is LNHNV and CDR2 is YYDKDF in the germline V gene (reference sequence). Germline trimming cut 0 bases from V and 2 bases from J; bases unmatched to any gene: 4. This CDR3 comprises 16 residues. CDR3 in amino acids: CATSRDYGGTYNEQFF. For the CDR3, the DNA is TGTGCCACCAGCAGAGATTACGGGGGGACCTACAATGAGCAGTTCTTC.

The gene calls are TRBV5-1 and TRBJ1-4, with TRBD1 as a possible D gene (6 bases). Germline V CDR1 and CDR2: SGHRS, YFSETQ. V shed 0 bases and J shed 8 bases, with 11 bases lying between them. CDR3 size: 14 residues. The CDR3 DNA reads TGCGCCAGCAGCTTGGTGGCAGGGGTCGAAAAACTGTTTTTT. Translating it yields CASSLVAGVEKLFF.

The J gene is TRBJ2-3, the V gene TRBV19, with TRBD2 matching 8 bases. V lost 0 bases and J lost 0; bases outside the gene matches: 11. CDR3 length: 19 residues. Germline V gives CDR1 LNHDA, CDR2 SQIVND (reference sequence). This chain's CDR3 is CASSIETSLSGGSTDTQYF. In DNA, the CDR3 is TGTGCCAGTAGTATAGAAACTTCCCTAAGCGGGGGTAGCACAGATACGCAGTATTTT.

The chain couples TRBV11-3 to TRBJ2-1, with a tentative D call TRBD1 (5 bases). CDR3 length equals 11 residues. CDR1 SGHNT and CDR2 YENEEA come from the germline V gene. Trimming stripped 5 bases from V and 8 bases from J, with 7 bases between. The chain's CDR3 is CASSRRDEQFF. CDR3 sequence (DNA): TGTGCCAGCAGCCGCAGGGATGAGCAGTTCTTC.

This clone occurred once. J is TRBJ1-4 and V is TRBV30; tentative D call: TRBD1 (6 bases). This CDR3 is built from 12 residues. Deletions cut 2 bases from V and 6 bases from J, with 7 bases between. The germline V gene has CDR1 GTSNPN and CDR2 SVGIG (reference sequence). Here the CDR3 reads CAWSRTDEKLFF. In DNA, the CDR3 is TGTGCCTGGAGTCGGACAGATGAAAAACTGTTTTTT. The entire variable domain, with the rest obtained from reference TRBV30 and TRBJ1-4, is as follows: SQTIHQWPATLVQPVGSPLSLECTVEGTSNPNLYWYRQAAGRGLQLLFYSVGIGQISSEVPQNLSASRPQDRQFILSSKKLLLSDSGFYLCAWSRTDEKLFFGSGTQLSVL.

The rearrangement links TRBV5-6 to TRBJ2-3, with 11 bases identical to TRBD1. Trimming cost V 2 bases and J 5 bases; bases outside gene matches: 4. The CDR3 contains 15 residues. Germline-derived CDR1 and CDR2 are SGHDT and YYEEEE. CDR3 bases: TGTGCCAGCAGCTTCCTGGACAGGGGGCGAGATACGCAGTATTTT. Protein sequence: CASSFLDRGRDTQYF.

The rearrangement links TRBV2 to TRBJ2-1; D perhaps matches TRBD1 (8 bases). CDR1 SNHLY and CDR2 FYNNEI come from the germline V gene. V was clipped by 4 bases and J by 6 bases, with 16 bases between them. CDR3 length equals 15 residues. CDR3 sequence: CASSGLTGGGNEQFF. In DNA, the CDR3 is TGTGCCAGCAGTGGGCTAACAGGGGGGGGCAATGAGCAGTTCTTC.

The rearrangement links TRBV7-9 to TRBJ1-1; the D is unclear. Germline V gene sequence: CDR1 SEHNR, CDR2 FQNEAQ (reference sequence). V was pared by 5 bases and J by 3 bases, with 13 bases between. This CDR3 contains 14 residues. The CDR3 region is CASSETVGDTEAFF. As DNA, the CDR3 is TGTGCCAGCAGCGAAACCGTCGGGGACACTGAAGCTTTCTTT. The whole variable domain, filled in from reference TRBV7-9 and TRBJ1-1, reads DTGVSQNPRHKITKRGQNVTFRCDPISEHNRLYWYRQTLGQGPEFLTYFQNEAQLEKSRLLSDRFSAERPKGSFSTLEIQRTEQGDSAMYLCASSETVGDTEAFFGQGTRLTVV.

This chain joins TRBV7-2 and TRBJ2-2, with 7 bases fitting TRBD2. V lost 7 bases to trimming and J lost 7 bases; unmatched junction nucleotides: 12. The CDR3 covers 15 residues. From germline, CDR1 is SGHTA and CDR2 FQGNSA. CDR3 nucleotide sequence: TGTGCCAGCACCCCTTCGGGGGGTATCGGCGGGGAGCTGTTTTTT. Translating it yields CASTPSGGIGGELFF.

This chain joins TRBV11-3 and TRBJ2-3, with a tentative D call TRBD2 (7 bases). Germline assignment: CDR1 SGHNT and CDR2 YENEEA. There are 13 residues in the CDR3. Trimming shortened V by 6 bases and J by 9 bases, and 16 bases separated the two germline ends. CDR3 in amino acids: CASSFRGALTQYF. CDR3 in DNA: TGTGCCAGCAGTTTCCGGGGGGCCTTGACGCAGTATTTT.

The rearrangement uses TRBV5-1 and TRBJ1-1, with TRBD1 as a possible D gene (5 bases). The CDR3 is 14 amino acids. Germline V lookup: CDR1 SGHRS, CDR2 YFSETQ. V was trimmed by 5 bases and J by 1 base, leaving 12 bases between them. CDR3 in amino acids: CASRPTARNTEAFF. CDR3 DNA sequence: TGCGCCAGCAGGCCGACAGCTAGGAACACTGAAGCTTTCTTT.

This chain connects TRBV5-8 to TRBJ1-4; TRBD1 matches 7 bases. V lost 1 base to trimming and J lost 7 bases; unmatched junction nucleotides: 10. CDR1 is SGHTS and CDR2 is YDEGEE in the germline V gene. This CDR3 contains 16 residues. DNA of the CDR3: TGTGCCAGCAGCTTGCTTCCCGGGACAGTACGTGAAAAACTGTTTTTT. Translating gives CASSLLPGTVREKLFF.

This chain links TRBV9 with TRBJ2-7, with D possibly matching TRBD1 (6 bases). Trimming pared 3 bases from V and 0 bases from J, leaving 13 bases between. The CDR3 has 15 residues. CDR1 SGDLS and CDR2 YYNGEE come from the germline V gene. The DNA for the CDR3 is TGTGCCAGCAGCGGACGGGACACTAACTCCTACGAGCAGTACTTC. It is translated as CASSGRDTNSYEQYF.

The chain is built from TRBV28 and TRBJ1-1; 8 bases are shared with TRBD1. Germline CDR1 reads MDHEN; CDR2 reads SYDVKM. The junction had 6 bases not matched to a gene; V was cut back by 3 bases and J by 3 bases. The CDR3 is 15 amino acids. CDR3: CASSFQGAPHTEAFF. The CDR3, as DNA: TGTGCCAGCAGTTTCCAGGGGGCGCCGCACACTGAAGCTTTCTTT.

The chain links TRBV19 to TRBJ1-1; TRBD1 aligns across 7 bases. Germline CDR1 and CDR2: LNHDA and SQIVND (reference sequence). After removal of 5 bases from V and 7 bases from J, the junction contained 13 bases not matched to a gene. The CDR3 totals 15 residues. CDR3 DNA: TGTGCCAGTAGTCCTTACAGGGGCGGTCAGAGTGAAGCTTTCTTT. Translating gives CASSPYRGGQSEAFF.

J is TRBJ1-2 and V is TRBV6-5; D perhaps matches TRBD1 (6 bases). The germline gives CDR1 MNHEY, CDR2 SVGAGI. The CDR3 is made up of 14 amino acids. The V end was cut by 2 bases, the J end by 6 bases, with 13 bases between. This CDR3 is CASSYRGGADGYTF. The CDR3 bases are TGTGCCAGCAGTTACAGGGGGGGGGCAGATGGCTACACCTTC.

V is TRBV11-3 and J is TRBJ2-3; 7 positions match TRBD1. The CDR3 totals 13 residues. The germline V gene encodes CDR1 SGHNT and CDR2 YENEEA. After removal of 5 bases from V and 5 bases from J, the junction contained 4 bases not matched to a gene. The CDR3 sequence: CASSPGQLDTQYF. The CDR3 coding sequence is TGTGCCAGCAGCCCGGGACAGTTAGATACGCAGTATTTT.

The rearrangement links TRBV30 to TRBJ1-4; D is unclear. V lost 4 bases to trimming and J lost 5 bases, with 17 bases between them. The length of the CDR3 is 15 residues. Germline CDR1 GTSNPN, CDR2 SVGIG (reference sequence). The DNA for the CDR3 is TGTGCCTGGACCGGAGGTGACTCTGGGAATGAAAAACTGTTTTTT. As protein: CAWTGGDSGNEKLFF. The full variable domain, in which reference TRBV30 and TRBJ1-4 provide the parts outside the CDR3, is SQTIHQWPATLVQPVGSPLSLECTVEGTSNPNLYWYRQAAGRGLQLLFYSVGIGQISSEVPQNLSASRPQDRQFILSSKKLLLSDSGFYLCAWTGGDSGNEKLFFGSGTQLSVL.